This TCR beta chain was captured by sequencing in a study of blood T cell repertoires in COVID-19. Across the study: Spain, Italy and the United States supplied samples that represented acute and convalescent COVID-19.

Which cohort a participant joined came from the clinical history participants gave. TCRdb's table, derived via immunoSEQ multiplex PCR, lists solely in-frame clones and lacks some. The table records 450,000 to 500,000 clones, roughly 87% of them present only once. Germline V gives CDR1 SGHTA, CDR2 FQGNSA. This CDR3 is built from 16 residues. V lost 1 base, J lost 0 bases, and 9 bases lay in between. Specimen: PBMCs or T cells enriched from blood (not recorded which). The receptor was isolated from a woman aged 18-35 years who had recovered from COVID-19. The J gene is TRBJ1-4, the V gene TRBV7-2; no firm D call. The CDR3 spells CASSLGGRATNEKLFF. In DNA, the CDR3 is TGTGCCAGCAGCTTAGGCGGGCGGGCAACTAATGAAAAACTGTTTTTT.